A selection of T cell receptor beta chains follows, all from one sample in a study of blood T cell repertoires in COVID-19. Sequenced by immunoSEQ multiplex PCR; TCRdb stores in-frame clones only, minus some. The sample contains about 97,000 clones, roughly 85% of which appear only once. Material: peripheral blood. All receptors come from a woman between 65 and 79 years old with active or convalescent COVID-19. The CDR3 runs from the conserved cysteine through the conserved F or W. D genes are given only for firm matches. Clone size is not always given. Where it is, it says once, few, many or a class for expanded clones.

v_gene	abundance	d_gene	j_gene	CDR3nt	CDR3aa
TRBV27	.	TRBD2	TRBJ2-1	TGTGCCAGCAGTTTTGGGACTAGCGGGAGGGGAGTGGGTAATGAGCAGTTCTTC	CASSFGTSGRGVGNEQFF
TRBV18	.	TRBD2	TRBJ2-7	TGTGCCAGCTCACTCCCGGGAGGTGGGGGCTACGAGCAGTACTTC	CASSLPGGGGYEQYF
TRBV28	.	.	TRBJ2-5	TGTGCCAGCAGTCCAAGGGGCGCAGAAGAGACCCAGTACTTC	CASSPRGAEETQYF
TRBV19	.	TRBD2	TRBJ2-5	TGTGCCAGTAGTATAGGGACTAGCGGGAGCTCCCAAGAGACCCAGTACTTC	CASSIGTSGSSQETQYF
TRBV5-6	.	TRBD1	TRBJ2-7	TGTGCCAGCAGCCCGGGACAGCACAACTCCTACGAGCAGTACTTC	CASSPGQHNSYEQYF
TRBV5-1	.	TRBD1	TRBJ1-2	TGCGCCAGCAGCCCACAAACAGGGGGCTATGGCTACACCTTC	CASSPQTGGYGYTF
TRBV12-3/TRBV12-4	.	TRBD1	TRBJ2-5	TGTGCCAGCGGAGGACAGGTCGGAGAGACCCAGTACTTC	CASGGQVGETQYF
TRBV5-4	once	TRBD2	TRBJ2-1	TGTGCCAGCACCTTGGGGGTAGCGGGGCTCTCCTACAATGAGCAGTTCTTC	CASTLGVAGLSYNEQFF
TRBV2	once	TRBD1	TRBJ1-1	TGTGCCAGCAGTGTCGAAGGGGGCGTGGGAACTGAAGCTTTCTTT	CASSVEGGVGTEAFF
TRBV5-1	.	TRBD1	TRBJ2-5	TGCGCCAGCAGCTTGGTGTCAGGGGGCGATCAGACCCAGTACTTC	CASSLVSGGDQTQYF
TRBV9	.	.	TRBJ2-1	TGTGCCAGCAGCAACGACCTTAGCGTCTCCTACAATGAGCAGTTCTTC	CASSNDLSVSYNEQFF
TRBV4-1	.	TRBD1	TRBJ2-3	TGCGCCAGCAGCCCAACAGGGGCGGGCACAGATACGCAGTATTTT	CASSPTGAGTDTQYF
TRBV2	.	.	TRBJ1-1	TGTGCCAGCGGGGGGAGGCAGGGTGATACTGAAGCTTTCTTT	CASGGRQGDTEAFF
TRBV28	.	TRBD2	TRBJ2-2	TGTGCCATCGAATCTAGCGGAAATACCGGGGAGCTGTTTTTT	CAIESSGNTGELFF
TRBV2	.	TRBD1	TRBJ2-7	TGTGCCAGCCGGACAGGGGGACCCTACGAGCAGTACTTC	CASRTGGPYEQYF
TRBV9	.	.	TRBJ2-5	TGTGCCAGCAGCCGACGTGGGGAGTACCAAGAGACCCAGTACTTC	CASSRRGEYQETQYF
TRBV4-3	.	.	TRBJ2-1	TGCGCCAGCAGCCCGTCCCGTTCGGGCTCCTACAATGAGCAGTTCTTC	CASSPSRSGSYNEQFF
TRBV25-1	.	.	TRBJ2-1	TGTGCCAGCAGGAATAGGGACTCTCGCAATGAGCAGTTCTTC	CASRNRDSRNEQFF
TRBV5-4	.	.	TRBJ2-2	TGTGCCGCTGGGGCTCCGAACACCGGGGAGCTGTTTTTT	CAAGAPNTGELFF
TRBV5-5	few	.	TRBJ2-3	TGTGCCAGCAGCTTGGGGCTGGATACGCAGTATTTT	CASSLGLDTQYF